This TCR beta chain was recorded in a study of OX40 agonist ivuxolimab in advanced cancers. About the investigation overall: Ivuxolimab, which targeted the costimulatory receptor OX40 (CD134), was an agonistic, fully human IgG2 monoclonal antibody. Of the approximately 50 patients in dose escalation, around 19 had hepatocellular carcinoma, some 15 had melanoma, 9 had renal cell carcinoma and 9 had head and neck cancer. Patients were allowed to have had prior anti-PD-1, anti-PD-L1 or anti-CTLA-4 therapy, and 40% to 45% of the dose-escalation patients had previously received checkpoint inhibitors. The paper describes the monotherapy dose-escalation part (N ≈ 49 patients) of the phase I trial of ivuxolimab. Partial responses were achieved by three dose-escalation patients, of whom one had hepatocellular carcinoma and two had cutaneous melanoma. The dose-escalation cohort was over 70% male with a mean age of about 60 years, ranging from roughly 20 to 80. Intravenous ivuxolimab was administered to patients every 2 weeks at six dose levels: 0.01, 0.1, 0.3, 1.5, 3 and 10 mg/kg. Peripheral TCRbeta sequencing aimed to test whether ivuxolimab altered TCR sequence diversity and caused clonal T-cell expansion. General conclusions and limits of the study: In the 0.1-3.0 mg/kg groups, partial responders had among the lowest normalized peripheral clonal expansion, particularly in CD8+ T cells. After ivuxolimab, CD8+ T cells had more expanded clones than CD4+ T cells on average. Low levels of normalized T-cell clonal expansion were also seen in some patients who did not respond. The antigen specificity of the peripheral T cells that underwent clonal expansion was not determined. At doses from 0.1 to 3.0 mg/kg, clonal expansion was seen in both CD4+ and CD8+ blood T cells between baseline and week 6.

Genomic DNA was isolated from the sorted cells so that the TCRbeta CDR3 region could be sequenced. The immunoSEQ Assay was used to sequence the TCRbeta CDR3 regions. What TCRdb holds here is the immuneACCESS table cut down to in-frame rearrangements. Part of the clones is not present; checked against another copy, under half of the missing clones reflect an unresolved V gene, and the others are unexplained. A total of 14,000 to 15,000 clones appear in this sample, around 90% of them only once. In total, the top ten clones hold more than 20% of the sample. Comment on this clone: Its antigen is currently not known. Qualities for individual bases were not recorded, and no much larger clone is one base off.

The CDR3 numbers 16 residues from cysteine through phenylalanine. The read is trimmed to its CDR3 DNA, 48 bases read in frame from base 1. According to the germline V gene, CDR1 reads SQVTM and CDR2 reads ANQGSEA. V is shortened by 0 bases, J by 0 bases, and the region joining them spans 12 bases. The trial excluded patients who had a history of autoimmune disease or were on systemic immunosuppression. Peripheral blood for TCR sequencing was drawn from every dose cohort at baseline, at cycle 4 day 1 and at cycle 7 day 1. Samples came from an open-label, multicenter, first-in-human phase I dose-escalation trial of ivuxolimab. Adults with locally advanced or metastatic melanoma, renal cell carcinoma, hepatocellular carcinoma or head and neck squamous cell carcinoma were enrolled in the trial. Before TCR sequencing, CD4+ T cells and CD8+ T cells were sorted from peripheral blood as separate populations.

In this chain, TRBV29-1 is recombined with TRBJ2-1; TRBD2 could be the D gene, as 5 bases match. The sequence was obtained from an adult with an advanced solid tumor such as melanoma, head and neck, liver or kidney cancer. Here the sequenced sample was CD4+ or CD8+ T cells sorted from blood, taken in a trial of the OX40 agonist ivuxolimab. The DNA sequence is as follows: TGCAGCGTTGAAGATCTCGAGGGAGTCTCCTACAATGAGCAGTTCTTC. It codes for CSVEDLEGVSYNEQFF.